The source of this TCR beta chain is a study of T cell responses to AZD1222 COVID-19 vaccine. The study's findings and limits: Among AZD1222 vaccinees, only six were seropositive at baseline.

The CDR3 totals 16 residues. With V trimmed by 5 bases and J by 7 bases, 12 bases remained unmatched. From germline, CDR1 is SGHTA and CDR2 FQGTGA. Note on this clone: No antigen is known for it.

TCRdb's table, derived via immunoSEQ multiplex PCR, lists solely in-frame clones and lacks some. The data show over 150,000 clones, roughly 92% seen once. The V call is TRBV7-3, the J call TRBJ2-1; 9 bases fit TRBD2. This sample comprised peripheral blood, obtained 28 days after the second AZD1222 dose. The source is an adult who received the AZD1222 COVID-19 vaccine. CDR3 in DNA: TGTGCCAGCAGCCCGGGCAGTAGCGGGAGTCGAAATGAGCAGTTCTTC. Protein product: CASSPGSSGSRNEQFF.